What follows are 17 T cell receptor beta chains derived from one specimen sequenced in a study of T cells in Graves' hyperthyroidism and ophthalmopathy. The investigators amplified TCR beta CDR3 regions from RNA transcripts. The HTBI primer set was used in a first-round RT-PCR of the TCR CDR3. Using its own MiXCR run on the multiplex PCR reads, TCRdb lists one record per CDR3 protein. The data contain around 34,000 distinct CDR3 sequences, about 53% of them singletons. The specimen was blood. Receptor source: a middle-aged woman with Graves' ophthalmopathy.

This clonotype came up many times. Mismatch with germline at one junction end may stem from a read error. This chain uses TRBV30 with TRBJ2-7; 9 nucleotides line up with TRBD1. The germline gives CDR1 GTSNPN, CDR2 SVGIG (reference sequence). The length of the CDR3 is 12 residues. The CDR3 DNA sequence: TGTGCCTGGAGTATTGGACAGGGGCTGTATCACTTC. Its translation is CAWSIGQGLYHF.

The sample holds many counts of this clonotype. J is TRBJ1-1 and V is TRBV6-1; 7 bases map to TRBD1. CDR1 MNHNS and CDR2 SASEGT come from the germline V gene. The V gene end was trimmed by 8 bases and the J gene end by 1 base; junction bases not matched to a gene: 4. The CDR3 contains 13 residues. CDR3 DNA: TGTGCCAGCTTGAGACAGGGGAACACTGAAGCTTTCTTT. Translating it yields CASLRQGNTEAFF.

With respect to this clonotype: Compared with germline, one end of the junction differs, possibly owing to a read error. V and J are TRBV12-3 or TRBV12-4 and TRBJ2-1; D may be TRBD1 (5 bases). The CDR3 is 13 residues long. The CDR3, as DNA: TGTGCCAGCAGCGACAGCCTACTCAATCAGCAGTTCTTC. This translates into CASSDSLLNQQFF.

This clonotype was recorded at least ten times. The chain joins TRBV5-1 to TRBJ1-1, with 7 bases lining up with TRBD1. The CDR3 totals 14 residues. Germline loops: CDR1 SGHRS, CDR2 YFSETQ. Trimming cost V 4 bases and J 1 base; bases outside gene matches: 4. CDR3 sequence reads: CASSPDRANTEAFF. The CDR3 bases are TGCGCCAGCAGCCCAGACAGGGCGAACACTGAAGCTTTCTTT.

A remark on this clonotype: An end of the junction differs from the germline gene, which may be a read error. The CDR3 sequence is CANSLKVTGSGASVLTF. DNA of the CDR3: TGTGCCAACAGCTTGAAGGTAACCGGCTCTGGGGCCAGCGTCCTGACTTTC. The V call is TRBV5-4, the J call TRBJ2-6; D might be TRBD1 (5 bases). Germline CDR1 is SGHNT and CDR2 is YYREEE (reference sequence). CDR3 length: 17 residues.

This clonotype was picked up one time. The V call is TRBV5-1, the J call TRBJ2-2, with a weak D call TRBD1 (5 bases). Looked up from germline, CDR1 is SGHRS and CDR2 is YFSETQ. The length of the CDR3 is 13 residues. With 5 bases removed from V and 3 bases from J, the gap between germline ends came to 8 bases. The CDR3 protein is CASRGADTGELFF. The CDR3 DNA follows: TGCGCCAGCAGAGGGGCGGACACCGGGGAGCTGTTTTTT.

Notes on this clonotype: Here the CDR3 omits its conserved ending phenylalanine or tryptophan, so a read error is the likely source. No DNA is shown, since the ends of the CDR3 on it are uncertain; the CDR3 is the one TCRdb lists. The J gene is TRBJ2-1, the V gene TRBV9; the tabulated D call, TRBD2, remains unverified against the DNA. Germline CDR1 is SGDLS and CDR2 is YYNGEE. The CDR3 is 11 residues long, counting both termini. This chain's CDR3 is CASSVGLAENT.

On this clonotype: As the CDR3 is not closed by the conserved phenylalanine or tryptophan, this likely results from a read error. The rearrangement joins TRBV5-6 to TRBJ2-5; TRBD1 or TRBD2 may be the D gene (5 bases each). The germline V gene encodes CDR1 SGHDT and CDR2 YYEEEE. V lost 4 bases and J 5 bases, leaving 12 bases between the germline ends. CDR3 size: 13 residues. CDR3 coding DNA: TGTGCCAGCAGCCCCGGGGCGGAGGAGACCCAGTACTCC. This translates into CASSPGAEETQYS.

This clonotype has ten or more counts. The CDR3 reads CASSLSGVGEQFF. The CDR3 bases are TGTGCCAGCAGCCTTTCGGGGGTGGGTGAGCAGTTCTTC. The chain recombines TRBV14 with TRBJ2-1, with TRBD2 as a possible D gene (6 bases). CDR3 length: 13 amino acids. Per the germline V gene, CDR1 is SGHDN and CDR2 is FVKESK. V lost 4 bases and J lost 9, with 13 bases in between.

This clonotype was recorded at least ten times. J is TRBJ1-1 and V is TRBV7-2; tentative D call: TRBD1 (5 bases). This CDR3 region has 15 residues. Germline CDR1 and CDR2: SGHTA and FQGNSA. The germline V and J ends were trimmed by 1 base and 0 bases, with 9 bases remaining between them. The CDR3 bases are TGTGCCAGCAGCTTAGTTGCAGGGATGAACACTGAAGCTTTCTTT. Amino acids: CASSLVAGMNTEAFF.

V and J are TRBV19 and TRBJ1-6; 9 bases map to TRBD1. The V gene end was trimmed by 9 bases and the J gene end by 9 bases; junction bases not matched to a gene: 9. Germline V gene data show CDR1 as LNHDA and CDR2 as SQIVND (reference sequence). This CDR3 region has 14 residues. The CDR3 bases are TGTGCCAGCCCCTCCGGGACAGGGATTTCACCCCTCCACTTT. This encodes CASPSGTGISPLHF.

This clonotype was picked up many times. The chain combines TRBV5-1 with TRBJ2-1, with 9 bases aligning to TRBD2. CDR1 and CDR2 (germline): SGHRS, YFSETQ. The CDR3 totals 15 residues. With V trimmed by 0 bases and J by 5 bases, 3 bases remained unmatched. CDR3 protein: CASSLVLAGNNEQFF. The CDR3 DNA is TGCGCCAGCAGCTTGGTGCTAGCGGGAAACAATGAGCAGTTCTTC. Using reference TRBV5-1 and TRBJ2-1 for the parts outside the CDR3, the full variable domain is KAGVTQTPRYLIKTRGQQVTLSCSPISGHRSVSWYQQTPGQGLQFLFEYFSETQRNKGNFPGRFSGRQFSNSRSEMNVSTLELGDSALYLCASSLVLAGNNEQFFGPGTRLTVL.

This clonotype was seen at least ten times. The chain has TRBV4-1 and TRBJ1-4, with a weak D call TRBD1 (5 bases). Looked up from germline, CDR1 is MGHRA and CDR2 is YSYEKL. CDR3 length: 14 residues. V lost 1 base, J lost 7 bases, and 10 bases lay in between. CDR3 coding DNA: TGCGCCAGCAGCCAAGCTGGCAGGGCTGAAAAACTGTTTTTT. Amino acids: CASSQAGRAEKLFF.

CDR3 residues: CASSNPGGSAYEQYF. DNA of the CDR3: TGTGCCAGCAGTAACCCGGGCGGGTCTGCCTACGAGCAGTACTTC. The V and J genes are TRBV6-6 and TRBJ2-7, with D perhaps TRBD2 (5 bases). This CDR3 is 15 amino acids long. Germline CDR1 and CDR2: MNHNY and SVGAGI (reference sequence). Trimming left V 5 bases short and J 2 bases short, with 16 bases between.

The chain carries TRBV29-1 and TRBJ2-3, with 7 bases aligning to TRBD2. This CDR3 has 12 amino acids. J was trimmed by 0 bases and V by 6 bases; bases with no gene match: 0. The germline gives CDR1 SQVTM, CDR2 ANQGSEA. CDR3 coding DNA: TGCAGCGTAGCGGGGAGCACAGATACGCAGTATTTT. This sequence encodes CSVAGSTDTQYF.

The CDR3 spells CASSGGQGSSYEQYF. CDR3 nucleotide sequence: TGTGCCAGTAGTGGCGGACAGGGGAGCTCCTACGAGCAGTACTTC. V usage is TRBV19 and J usage is TRBJ2-7; 9 positions agree with TRBD1. The CDR3 totals 15 residues. CDR1 is LNHDA, CDR2 SQIVND, per germline (reference sequence). The V segment lost 5 bases and the J segment 0 bases; nucleotides outside the gene matches: 5.

The chain couples TRBV7-2 to TRBJ2-7; D gene uncertain. With the DNA end fitting TRBJ2-5 better, the J assignment may be wrong. CDR1 and CDR2 from the germline V gene are SGHTA and FQGNSA. The CDR3 spans 12 residues. The CDR3 reads CASSRRRETQYF. CDR3 DNA: TGTGCCAGCAGCCGCCGTCGGGAGACCCAGTACTTC.